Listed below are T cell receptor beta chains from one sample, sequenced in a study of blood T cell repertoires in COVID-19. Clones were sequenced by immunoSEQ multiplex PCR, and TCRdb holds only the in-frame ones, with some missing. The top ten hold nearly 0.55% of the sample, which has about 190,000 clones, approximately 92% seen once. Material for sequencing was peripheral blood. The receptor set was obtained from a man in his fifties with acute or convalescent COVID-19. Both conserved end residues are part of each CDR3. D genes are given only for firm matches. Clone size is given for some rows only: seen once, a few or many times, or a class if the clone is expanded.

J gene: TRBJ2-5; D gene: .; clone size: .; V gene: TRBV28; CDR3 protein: CASSLVGVKTQYF; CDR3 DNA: TGTGCCAGCAGTTTAGTAGGGGTGAAGACCCAGTACTTC
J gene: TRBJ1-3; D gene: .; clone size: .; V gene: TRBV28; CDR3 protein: CASLGTPSFSGNTIYF; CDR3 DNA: TGTGCCAGCTTAGGGACACCCTCTTTCTCTGGAAACACCATATATTTT
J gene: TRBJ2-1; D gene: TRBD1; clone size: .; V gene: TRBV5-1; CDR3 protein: CASSLGQGVNEQFF; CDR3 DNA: TGCGCCAGCAGCTTGGGGCAGGGGGTGAATGAGCAGTTCTTC
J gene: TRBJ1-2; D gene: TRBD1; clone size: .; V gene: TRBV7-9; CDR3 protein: CASSSGQGAYGYTF; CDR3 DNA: TGTGCCAGCAGCTCAGGACAGGGGGCCTATGGCTACACCTTC
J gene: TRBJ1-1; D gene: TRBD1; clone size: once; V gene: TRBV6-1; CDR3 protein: CASSEVTGVNTEAFF; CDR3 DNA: TGTGCCAGCAGTGAAGTGACAGGGGTGAACACTGAAGCTTTCTTT
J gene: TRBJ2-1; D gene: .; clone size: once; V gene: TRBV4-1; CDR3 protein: CASSRAGLSYNEQFF; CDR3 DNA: TGCGCCAGCAGCCGCGCGGGACTTTCGTACAATGAGCAGTTCTTC
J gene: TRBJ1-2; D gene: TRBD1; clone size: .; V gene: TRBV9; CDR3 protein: CASSVSAQPGGAGYTF; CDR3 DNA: TGTGCCAGCAGCGTATCAGCCCAACCAGGGGGCGCAGGCTACACCTTC
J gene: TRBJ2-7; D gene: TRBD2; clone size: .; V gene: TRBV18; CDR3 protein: CASSPSGTYEQYF; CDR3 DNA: TGTGCCAGCTCACCTAGCGGGACCTACGAGCAGTACTTC
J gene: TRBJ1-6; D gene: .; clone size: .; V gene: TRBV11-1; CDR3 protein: CASSRLDGSPLHF; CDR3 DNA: TGTGCCAGCAGCCGCTTAGATGGTTCACCCCTCCACTTT
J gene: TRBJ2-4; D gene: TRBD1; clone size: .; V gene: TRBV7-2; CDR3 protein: CASSLKETGLLIQYF; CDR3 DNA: TGTGCCAGCAGCTTAAAAGAGACAGGGCTTCTCATTCAGTACTTC
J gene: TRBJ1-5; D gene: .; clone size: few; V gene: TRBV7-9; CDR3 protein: CASSLTGVLGNQPQHF; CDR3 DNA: TGTGCCAGCAGCTTAACGGGGGTTTTGGGCAATCAGCCCCAGCATTTT
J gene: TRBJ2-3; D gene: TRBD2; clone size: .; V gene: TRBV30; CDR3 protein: CAWSVGSGALTDTQYF; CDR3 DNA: TGTGCCTGGAGTGTTGGGAGCGGGGCACTCACAGATACGCAGTATTTT
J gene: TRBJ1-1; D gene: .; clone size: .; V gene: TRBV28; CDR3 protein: CASSRVSGLGTEAFF; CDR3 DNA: TGTGCCAGCAGCCGGGTATCCGGGTTGGGCACTGAAGCTTTCTTT
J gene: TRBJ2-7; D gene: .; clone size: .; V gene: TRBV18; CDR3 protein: CASSPGAGRYEQYF; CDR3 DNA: TGTGCCAGCTCACCAGGGGCAGGTCGTTACGAGCAGTACTTC
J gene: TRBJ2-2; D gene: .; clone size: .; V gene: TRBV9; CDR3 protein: CASSVAEGGNTGELFF; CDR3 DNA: TGTGCCAGCAGCGTAGCTGAGGGCGGGAACACCGGGGAGCTGTTTTTT
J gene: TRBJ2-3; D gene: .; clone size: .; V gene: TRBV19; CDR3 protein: CASRNRWAGQKFTDTQYF; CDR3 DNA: TGTGCCAGTAGGAACCGATGGGCGGGACAGAAATTCACAGATACGCAGTATTTT
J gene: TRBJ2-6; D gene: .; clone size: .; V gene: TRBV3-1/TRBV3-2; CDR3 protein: CASSQTSGANVLTF; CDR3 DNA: TGTGCCAGCAGCCAGACATCTGGGGCCAACGTCCTGACTTTC
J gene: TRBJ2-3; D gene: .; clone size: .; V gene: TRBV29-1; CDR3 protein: CSVDPGEGTTDTQYF; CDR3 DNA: TGCAGCGTTGATCCTGGAGAGGGAACCACAGATACGCAGTATTTT
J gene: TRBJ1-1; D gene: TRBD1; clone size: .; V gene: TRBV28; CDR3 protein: CASSSATPGQGNLDTEAFF; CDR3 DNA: TGTGCCAGCAGTTCAGCAACTCCGGGACAGGGTAATTTGGACACTGAAGCTTTCTTT
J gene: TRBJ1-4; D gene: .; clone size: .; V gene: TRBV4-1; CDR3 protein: CASSQEAGTLSEKLFF; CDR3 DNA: TGCGCCAGCAGCCAAGAAGCCGGGACTTTATCTGAAAAACTGTTTTTT
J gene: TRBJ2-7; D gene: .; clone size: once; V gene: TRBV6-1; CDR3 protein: CASSEVAAATYEQYF; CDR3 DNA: TGTGCCAGCAGTGAAGTAGCGGCTGCCACCTACGAGCAGTACTTC
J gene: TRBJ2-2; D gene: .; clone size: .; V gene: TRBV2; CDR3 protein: CASPSNTGELFF; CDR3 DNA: TGTGCCAGCCCCTCGAACACCGGGGAGCTGTTTTTT
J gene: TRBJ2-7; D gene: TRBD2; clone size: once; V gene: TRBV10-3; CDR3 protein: CAIKGTSVPDYEQYF; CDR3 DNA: TGTGCCATCAAAGGGACTAGCGTACCAGACTACGAGCAGTACTTC
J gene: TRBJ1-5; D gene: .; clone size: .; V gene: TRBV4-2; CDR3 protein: CASSPGQGRQPQHF; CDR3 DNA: TGTGCCAGCAGTCCCGGCCAGGGCCGACAGCCCCAGCATTTT
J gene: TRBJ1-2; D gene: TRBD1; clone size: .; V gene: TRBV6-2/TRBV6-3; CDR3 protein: CASSQQGYGYTF; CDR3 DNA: TGTGCCAGCAGTCAACAGGGGTATGGCTACACCTTC
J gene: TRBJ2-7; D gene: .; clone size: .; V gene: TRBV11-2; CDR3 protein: CASSLTGPYEQYF; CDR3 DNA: TGTGCCAGCAGCTTAACTGGTCCCTACGAGCAGTACTTC
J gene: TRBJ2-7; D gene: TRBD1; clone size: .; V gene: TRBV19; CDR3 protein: CASSMAQGAYEQYF; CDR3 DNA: TGTGCCAGTAGTATGGCACAGGGGGCCTACGAGCAGTACTTC
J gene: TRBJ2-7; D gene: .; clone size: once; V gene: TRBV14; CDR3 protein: CASSQDTYEQYF; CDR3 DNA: TGTGCCAGCAGCCAAGACACATACGAGCAGTACTTC
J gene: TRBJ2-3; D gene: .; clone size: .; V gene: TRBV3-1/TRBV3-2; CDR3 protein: CASSPQLARTQYF; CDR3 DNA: TGTGCCAGCAGCCCCCAACTAGCTAGGACGCAGTATTTT
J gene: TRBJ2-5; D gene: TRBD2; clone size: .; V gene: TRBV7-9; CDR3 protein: CASSLVGGGETQYF; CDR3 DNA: TGTGCCAGCAGCTTAGTTGGGGGGGGAGAGACCCAGTACTTC
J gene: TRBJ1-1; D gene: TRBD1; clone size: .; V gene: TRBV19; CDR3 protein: CASSTGTGTEAFF; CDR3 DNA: TGTGCCAGTAGTACGGGGACAGGCACTGAAGCTTTCTTT
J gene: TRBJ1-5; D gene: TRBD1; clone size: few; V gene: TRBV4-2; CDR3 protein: CASSQEDRGVHQPQHF; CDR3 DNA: TGTGCCAGCAGCCAAGAAGACAGGGGGGTACATCAGCCCCAGCATTTT
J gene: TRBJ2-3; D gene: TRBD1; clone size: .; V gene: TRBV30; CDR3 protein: CAWSAGQGPQYF; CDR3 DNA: TGTGCCTGGAGCGCAGGACAGGGGCCGCAGTATTTT
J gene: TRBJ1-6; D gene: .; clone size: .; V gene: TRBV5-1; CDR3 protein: CASSSDTPSYNSPLHF; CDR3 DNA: TGCGCCAGCAGCTCAGACACCCCCTCCTATAATTCACCCCTCCACTTT
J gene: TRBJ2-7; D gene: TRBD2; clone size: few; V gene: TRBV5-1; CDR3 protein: CASSPGLAGVNEQYF; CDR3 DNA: TGCGCCAGCAGCCCGGGACTAGCGGGAGTTAACGAGCAGTACTTC
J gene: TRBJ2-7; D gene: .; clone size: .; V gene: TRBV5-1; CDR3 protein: CASSLEWNRDYEQYF; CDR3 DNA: TGCGCCAGCAGCTTGGAGTGGAACAGGGACTACGAGCAGTACTTC
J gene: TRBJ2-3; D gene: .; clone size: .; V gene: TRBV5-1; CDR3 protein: CASSAQGSDTQYF; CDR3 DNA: TGCGCCAGCAGCGCCCAGGGGTCAGATACGCAGTATTTT